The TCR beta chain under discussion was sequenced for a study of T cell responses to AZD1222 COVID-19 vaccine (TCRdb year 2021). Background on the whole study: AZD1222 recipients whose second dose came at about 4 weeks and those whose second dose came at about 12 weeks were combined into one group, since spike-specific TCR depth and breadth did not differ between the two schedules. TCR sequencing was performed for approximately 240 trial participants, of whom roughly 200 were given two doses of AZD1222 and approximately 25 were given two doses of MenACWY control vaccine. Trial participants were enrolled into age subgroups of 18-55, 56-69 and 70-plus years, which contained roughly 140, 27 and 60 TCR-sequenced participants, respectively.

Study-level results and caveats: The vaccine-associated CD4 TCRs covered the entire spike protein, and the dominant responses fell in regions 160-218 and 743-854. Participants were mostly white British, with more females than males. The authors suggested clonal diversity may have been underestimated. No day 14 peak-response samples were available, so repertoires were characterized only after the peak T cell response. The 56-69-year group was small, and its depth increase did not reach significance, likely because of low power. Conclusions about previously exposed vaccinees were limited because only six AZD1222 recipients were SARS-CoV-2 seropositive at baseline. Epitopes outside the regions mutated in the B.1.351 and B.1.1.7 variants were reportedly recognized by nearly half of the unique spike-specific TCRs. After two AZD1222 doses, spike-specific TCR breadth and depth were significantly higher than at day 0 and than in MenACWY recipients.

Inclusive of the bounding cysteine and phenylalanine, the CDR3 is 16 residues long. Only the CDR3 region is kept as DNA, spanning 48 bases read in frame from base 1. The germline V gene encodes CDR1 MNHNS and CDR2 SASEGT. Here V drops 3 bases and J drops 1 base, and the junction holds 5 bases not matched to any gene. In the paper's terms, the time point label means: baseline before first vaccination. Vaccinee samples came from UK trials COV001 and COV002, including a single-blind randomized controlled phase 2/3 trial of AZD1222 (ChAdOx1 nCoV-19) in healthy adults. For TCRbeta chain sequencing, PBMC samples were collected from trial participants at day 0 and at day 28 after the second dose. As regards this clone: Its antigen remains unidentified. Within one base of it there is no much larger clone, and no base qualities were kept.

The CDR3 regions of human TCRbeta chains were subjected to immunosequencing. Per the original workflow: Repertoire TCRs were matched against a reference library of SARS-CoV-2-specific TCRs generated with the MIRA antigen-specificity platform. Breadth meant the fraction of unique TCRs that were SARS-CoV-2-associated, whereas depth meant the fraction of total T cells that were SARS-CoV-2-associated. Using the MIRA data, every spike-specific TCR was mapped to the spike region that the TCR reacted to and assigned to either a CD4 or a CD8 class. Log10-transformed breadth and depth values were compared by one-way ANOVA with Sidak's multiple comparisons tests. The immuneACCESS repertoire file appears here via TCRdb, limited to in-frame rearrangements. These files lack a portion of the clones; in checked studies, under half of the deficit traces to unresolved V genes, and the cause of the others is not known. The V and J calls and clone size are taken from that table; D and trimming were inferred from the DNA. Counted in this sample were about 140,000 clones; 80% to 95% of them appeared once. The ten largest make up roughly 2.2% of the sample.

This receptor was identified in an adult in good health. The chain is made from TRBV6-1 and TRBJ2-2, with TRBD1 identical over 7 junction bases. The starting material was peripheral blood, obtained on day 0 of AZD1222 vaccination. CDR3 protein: CASSDARTGNTGELFF. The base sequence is TGTGCCAGCAGTGACGCCAGGACAGGGAACACCGGGGAGCTGTTTTTT.